This T cell receptor beta chain was retrieved from a study of blood T cell repertoires in COVID-19. In the original processing: Reference gene primer amplification gave estimated nucleated cell counts. Some clones are missing from TCRdb's copy, which holds only in-frame ones; the method was immunoSEQ multiplex PCR. V and J calls and clone size are given by that table; D and trimming were obtained from the DNA. The sample comprises about 270,000 clones, around 91% of which are singletons, and 2.4% rests with the top ten. The source of this sequence is a woman aged 18-29 years who had recovered from COVID-19. The sequenced sample was PBMCs or T cells enriched from blood (not recorded which).

Here the CDR3 reads CASSMGGRGSQIETQYF. The CDR3 nucleotides read TGTGCCAGTAGTATGGGCGGCAGGGGGAGTCAAATCGAGACCCAGTACTTC. The chain has TRBV19 and TRBJ2-5, with 7 bases fitting TRBD1. This CDR3 region has 17 residues. Germline V gene sequence: CDR1 LNHDA, CDR2 SQIVND (reference sequence). V was pared by 3 bases and J by 5 bases, with 15 bases of the junction left unmatched.